The 28 T cell receptor beta chains below come from one sample, sequenced in a study of Graves' ophthalmopathy and Graves' hyperthyroidism. RNA transcripts yielded amplified TCR beta CDR3 regions. The workflow started with a first-round RT-PCR run with HTBI primers and then moved on to a second-round multiplex PCR. TCRdb itself ran the multiplex PCR reads through MiXCR, one entry per CDR3 protein. The table has roughly 39,000 distinct CDR3 sequences, 50% seen once. Sequencing was carried out using peripheral blood. Every receptor here comes from an adult woman with stable Graves' hyperthyroidism.

This clonotype was found many times. The V call is TRBV20-1, the J call TRBJ2-2; 9 bases line up with TRBD1. V shed 2 bases, J shed 4 bases, and the junction held 20 bases outside the gene matches. The CDR3 sequence is 20 residues long. Looked up from germline, CDR1 is DFQATT and CDR2 is SNEGSKA (reference sequence). CDR3 sequence: CSARPTYYIPGDRVTGELFF. The DNA for the CDR3 is TGCAGTGCTAGACCGACTTACTACATCCCGGGGGACAGGGTCACCGGGGAGCTGTTTTTT.

This clonotype was detected many times. This chain connects TRBV9 to TRBJ1-6; D might be TRBD1 (5 bases). V lost 0 bases and J lost 13, with 14 bases in between. CDR3 size: 14 residues. Looked up from germline, CDR1 is SGDLS and CDR2 is YYNGEE. The CDR3 loop reads CASSVDPGSSPLHF. CDR3 nucleotides: TGTGCCAGCAGCGTAGATCCAGGGAGCTCCCCCCTCCACTTT.

V usage is TRBV5-4 and J usage is TRBJ1-2; 12 nucleotides align to TRBD1. CDR1 SGHNT and CDR2 YYREEE come from the germline V gene (reference sequence). Trimming took 0 bases from V and 8 from J; bases not matched to a gene: 8. CDR3 length: 16 amino acids. The CDR3 bases are TGTGCCAGCAGCTTGGGGGGGACAGGGGGCGCGGCAGGCTACACCTTC. Amino acid sequence: CASSLGGTGGAAGYTF.

This clonotype was observed a single time. The gene calls are TRBV20-1 and TRBJ2-2; 8 bases map to TRBD1. Germline CDR1 DFQATT, CDR2 SNEGSKA (reference sequence). The trim removed 4 bases at V and 1 base at J, leaving 5 bases unmatched. The CDR3 runs 15 residues. CDR3 sequence: CSATTGTGNTGELFF. The CDR3 nucleotides read TGCAGTGCTACAACGGGGACAGGGAACACCGGGGAGCTGTTTTTT.

This clonotype was seen a handful of times. The rearrangement links TRBV19 to TRBJ1-2; D is uncertain. V was cut by 1 base and J by 7 bases, with 7 bases left in between. The CDR3 contains 12 residues. CDR1 and CDR2 from the germline V gene are LNHDA and SQIVND (reference sequence). The DNA of the CDR3 is TGTGCCAGTAGTATAGGCGGGCTTGGCTACACCTTC. Translation gives CASSIGGLGYTF.

This clonotype came up many times. The J gene is TRBJ1-5, the V gene TRBV30; 9 nucleotides align to TRBD1. Germline CDR1 and CDR2: GTSNPN and SVGIG (reference sequence). V shed 2 bases, J shed 5 bases, and the junction held 7 bases outside the gene matches. The CDR3 sequence is 15 residues long. CDR3 in DNA: TGTGCCTGGAGTATGGGGACAGGGAGGGATCAGCCCCAGCATTTT. Protein product: CAWSMGTGRDQPQHF.

This clonotype appeared many times. The V and J genes are TRBV20-1 and TRBJ1-2; D may be TRBD1 (5 bases). V was cut by 6 bases and J by 4 bases, with 12 bases left in between. This CDR3 contains 12 residues. CDR1 is DFQATT and CDR2 is SNEGSKA in the germline V gene (reference sequence). CDR3 loop: CSAHRGFYGYTF. The CDR3 DNA reads as TGCAGTGCACACCGGGGCTTCTATGGCTACACCTTC.

This clonotype was seen a handful of times. Compared with germline, one end of the junction differs, possibly owing to a read error. This chain uses TRBV20-1 with TRBJ1-1; a weak D match, TRBD1 (5 bases). The germline CDR1 and CDR2 sequences are DFQATT and SNEGSKA (reference sequence). The CDR3 totals 14 residues. The CDR3 DNA follows: TGCGGTGCTAGTATGGGACGGTCGAACACTGAAGCTCTCTTT. Translating it yields CGASMGRSNTEALF.

This clonotype was counted many times. V usage is TRBV10-3 and J usage is TRBJ2-7; 11 bases agree with TRBD2. This CDR3 has 14 amino acids. After removal of 4 bases from V and 4 bases from J, the junction contained 3 bases not matched to a gene. Germline CDR1 and CDR2: ENHRY and SYGVKD. Here the CDR3 reads CAISGTSGPYEQYF. The CDR3 bases are TGTGCCATCAGTGGGACTAGCGGGCCTTACGAGCAGTACTTC.

This clonotype was seen many times. The chain joins TRBV28 to TRBJ1-4; D possibly corresponds to TRBD1 (6 bases). The CDR3 runs 18 residues. V dropped 1 base and J dropped 0 bases, with 15 bases sitting between them. Germline-derived CDR1 and CDR2 are MDHEN and SYDVKM. CDR3: CASSLSPDSAATNEKLFF. The CDR3 DNA is TGTGCCAGCAGTTTATCCCCGGACAGTGCTGCAACTAATGAAAAACTGTTTTTT.

This clonotype showed up many times. The J gene is TRBJ1-3, the V gene TRBV20-1; D is ambiguous. Trimming shortened V by 2 bases and J by 2 bases, and 10 bases separated the two germline ends. Germline CDR1 and CDR2: DFQATT and SNEGSKA (reference sequence). CDR3 length: 14 residues. The CDR3 reads CSARPTAAGNTIYF. The CDR3 DNA is TGCAGTGCTAGACCTACGGCGGCTGGAAACACCATATATTTT.

The gene calls are TRBV7-2 and TRBJ2-7; D may be TRBD2 (5 bases). With 3 bases removed from V and 4 bases from J, the gap between germline ends came to 13 bases. This CDR3 is built from 14 residues. The V gene's germline CDR1 is SGHTA and CDR2 FQGNSA. The CDR3 sequence: CASSLEAVNYEQYF. The CDR3 coding sequence is TGTGCCAGCAGCTTGGAGGCGGTGAATTACGAGCAGTACTTC. The full variable domain, in which reference TRBV7-2 and TRBJ2-7 provide the parts outside the CDR3, is GAGVSQSPSNKVTEKGKDVELRCDPISGHTALYWYRQSLGQGLEFLIYFQGNSAPDKSGLPSDRFSAERTGGSVSTLTIQRTQQEDSAVYLCASSLEAVNYEQYFGPGTRLTVT.

This clonotype is large in the sample. The chain employs TRBV25-1 and TRBJ1-2; no reliable D call. Germline V CDR1 and CDR2: MGHDK, SYGVNS. The length of the CDR3 is 13 residues. Deletions cut 5 bases from V and 0 bases from J, with 7 bases between. CDR3 sequence reads: CASSLGTNYGYTF. Written as DNA, the CDR3 is TGTGCCAGCAGTTTGGGGACTAACTATGGCTACACCTTC.

The chain is built from TRBV19 and TRBJ1-1; D gene ambiguous. V dropped 9 bases and J dropped 3 bases, with 14 bases sitting between them. The CDR3 is 13 amino acids. Germline loops: CDR1 LNHDA, CDR2 SQIVND (reference sequence). The DNA of the CDR3 is TGTGCCAGCAGGTCCCGCCCGGACACTGAAGCTTTCTTT. It is translated as CASRSRPDTEAFF.

This clonotype was counted many times. The CDR3 region is CRTTPGGGTETQYF. As DNA, the CDR3 is TGTCGCACAACACCAGGAGGGGGGACAGAGACCCAGTACTTC. The rearrangement joins TRBV6-6 to TRBJ2-5, with D perhaps given as TRBD1 or TRBD2 (6 bases each). Germline CDR1 and CDR2: MNHNY and SVGAGI (reference sequence). The CDR3 is 14 residues long.

The chain links TRBV20-1 to TRBJ2-7; perhaps TRBD1 as D (6 bases). Germline V gene data show CDR1 as DFQATT and CDR2 as SNEGSKA (reference sequence). Trimming removed 3 bases from V and 0 bases from J, with 12 bases in between. This CDR3 is built from 14 residues. In DNA, the CDR3 is TGCAGTGCTAGTACAGGGATCAGCTCCTACGAGCAGTACTTC. Protein product: CSASTGISSYEQYF.

The genes are TRBV15 and TRBJ1-2, with D tentatively TRBD1 (5 bases). CDR1 is LNHNV, CDR2 YYDKDF, per germline (reference sequence). Trimming pared 2 bases from V and 8 bases from J, leaving 9 bases between. This CDR3 is 12 amino acids long. CDR3 sequence reads: CATSRSRDGYTF. The CDR3 nucleotides read TGTGCCACCAGCAGAAGTAGGGACGGCTACACCTTC.

This clonotype has more than one count but fewer than ten. Sequence at one end of the junction differs from germline and may be a read error. The rearrangement links TRBV2 to TRBJ1-2; unclear D gene. This CDR3 has 9 residues. Germline V gives CDR1 SNHLY, CDR2 FYNNEI. The CDR3 DNA follows: TGTGCCAGCAGAGGTATGCTTGGCTTC. Its translation: CASRGMLGF.

The V and J genes are TRBV12-3 or TRBV12-4 and TRBJ1-5, with a tentative D call TRBD1 (5 bases). The CDR3 has 15 residues. The ends were cut back, 5 bases at V and 0 bases at J, with 11 bases in the middle. The CDR3 is CASSKRGTSNQPQHF. CDR3 in DNA: TGTGCCAGCAGTAAGCGAGGGACTAGCAATCAGCCCCAGCATTTT.

The chain has TRBV7-3 and TRBJ2-7; 11 bases agree with TRBD2. V shed 3 bases and J 4 bases; nucleotides not matched to a gene: 11. This CDR3 has 17 amino acids. CDR1 and CDR2 from the germline V gene are SGHTA and FQGTGA. CDR3 nucleotides: TGTGCCAGCAGCTTCGGACTAGCGGGTAACGGTGGGTACGAGCAGTACTTC. This encodes CASSFGLAGNGGYEQYF. The complete variable domain, with remaining parts taken from reference TRBV7-3 and TRBJ2-7, reads GAGVSQTPSNKVTEKGKYVELRCDPISGHTALYWYRQSLGQGPEFLIYFQGTGAADDSGLPNDRFFAVRPEGSVSTLKIQRTERGDSAVYLCASSFGLAGNGGYEQYFGPGTRLTVT.

The CDR3 DNA sequence: TGCAGTGCTAGGAGTCCGGCAGGGAGTAATGAAAAACTGTTTTTT. This sequence encodes CSARSPAGSNEKLFF. The genes are TRBV20-1 and TRBJ1-4; D might be TRBD1 (5 bases). V was shortened by 3 bases and J by 4 bases, with 15 bases between the two germline ends. This CDR3 region has 15 residues. CDR1 is DFQATT, CDR2 SNEGSKA, per germline (reference sequence).

This clonotype was picked up a small number of times. The V gene is TRBV7-3, the J gene TRBJ2-7, with 12 bases lining up with TRBD2. The ends lost 3 bases at V and 4 bases at J; junction bases unmatched: 4. This CDR3 spans 15 amino acids. The germline V gene has CDR1 SGHTA and CDR2 FQGTGA. The DNA for the CDR3 is TGTGCCAGCAGCTTTCCGACTAGCGGGAGTTACGAGCAGTACTTC. Protein product: CASSFPTSGSYEQYF.

This clonotype was counted many times. This chain links TRBV5-1 with TRBJ1-1, with TRBD1 identical over 8 bases. The germline V gene has CDR1 SGHRS and CDR2 YFSETQ. This CDR3 region has 17 residues. The V and J ends lost 3 bases and 0 bases, in that order; junction bases with no gene match: 10. CDR3 sequence reads: CASSSRQGWEMNTEAFF. The CDR3 DNA follows: TGCGCCAGCAGCTCAAGACAGGGGTGGGAGATGAACACTGAAGCTTTCTTT.

This clonotype was recorded a few times. V is TRBV6-1 and J is TRBJ2-5; TRBD2 matches at 9 bases. This CDR3 spans 13 amino acids. V dropped 6 bases and J dropped 2; count of bases not matched to a gene: 1. Germline values: CDR1 MNHNS, CDR2 SASEGT. CDR3 DNA: TGTGCCAGCAGCGGACTAGCGCAAGAGACCCAGTACTTC. Translating gives CASSGLAQETQYF.

The table lists this clonotype with many counts. V is TRBV28 and J is TRBJ2-5; D perhaps matches TRBD1 (5 bases). The CDR3 runs 14 residues. V lost 5 bases and J 1 base, leaving 11 bases between the germline ends. CDR1 MDHEN and CDR2 SYDVKM come from the germline V gene. In nucleotides, the CDR3 is TGTGCCAGCAGTCCCGGCGACAGCCAAGAGACCCAGTACTTC. Its translation: CASSPGDSQETQYF. Complete variable domain (other parts from reference TRBV28 and TRBJ2-5): DVKVTQSSRYLVKRTGEKVFLECVQDMDHENMFWYRQDPGLGLRLIYFSYDVKMKEKGDIPEGYSVSREKKERFSLILESASTNQTSMYLCASSPGDSQETQYFGPGTRLLVL.

This clonotype was recorded at least ten times. This chain links TRBV6-1 with TRBJ1-2; 8 nucleotides align to TRBD1. The junction had 11 bases not matched to a gene; V was cut back by 2 bases and J by 6 bases. Germline CDR1 reads MNHNS; CDR2 reads SASEGT. The CDR3 spans 16 residues. The CDR3 DNA reads TGTGCCAGCAGTGAATCCACAGGGGGAGGAAGACATGGCTACACCTTC. Translation gives CASSESTGGGRHGYTF.

Regarding this clonotype: As the CDR3 is not closed by the conserved phenylalanine or tryptophan, this likely results from a read error. The CDR3 bases are TGTGCCAGCAGCTTAATCAGTGAATGGGAGCTGTTTCTT. As protein: CASSLISEWELFL. The chain is built from TRBV7-8 and TRBJ2-2; no definite D call. The germline CDR1 and CDR2 sequences are SGHVS and FQNEAQ. Trimming stripped 2 bases from V and 9 bases from J, with 10 bases between. This CDR3 comprises 13 residues.

The chain is built from TRBV7-3 and TRBJ2-1; the D is unclear. The germline CDR1 and CDR2 sequences are SGHTA and FQGTGA. The CDR3 has 13 amino acids. V lost 2 bases and J lost 8, with 10 bases in between. The CDR3 bases are TGTGCCAGCAGCTTAGGGCCGATGGATGAGCAGTTCTTC. Its protein is CASSLGPMDEQFF.